This T cell receptor (beta chain) was profiled in a study of CD8+ T cells in alopecia areata. Whole-study findings and limits: The study found that many expanded lesional clones persisted in scalp and blood during tofacitinib. Tofacitinib delivered significant drops in scalp clonality and in expanded CD8+ clones among the top 100.

Specified treatment: oral pan-JAK inhibitor, 5-10 mg twice daily. Peripheral blood samples and lesional scalp punch biopsies were obtained from alopecia areata patients. Germline CDR1 LNHDA, CDR2 SQIVND (reference sequence). V shed 3 bases and J shed 1 base, with 9 bases lying between them. This CDR3 has 14 residues. RNA extraction was followed by reverse transcription into cDNA, which acted as the sequencing template. Here immunoSEQ multiplex PCR was the method, and the copy in TCRdb shows in-frame clones only, minus some. The table records about 210,000 clones, over 60% of them present only once. As to this clone: As yet, its antigen is unknown.

The receptor was derived from a human donor with alopecia areata. This specimen was CD4+ T cells sorted from blood, taken at week 4, from a patient treated with tofacitinib. The V gene is TRBV19, the J gene TRBJ1-1, with D unresolved. CDR3 region: CASSIGQTNTEAFF. The DNA of the CDR3 is TGTGCCAGTAGTATCGGCCAGACGAACACTGAAGCTTTCTTT.